A single sample gave rise to the 15 T cell receptor beta chains below, sequenced in a study of T cell responses to AZD1222 COVID-19 vaccine (dated by TCRdb to the early 2020s). What the time point label conveys for this sample: about 28 days (+/-7) after the second vaccine dose. Receptors were amplified or captured by the immunoSEQ multiplex PCR assay. TCRdb provides this immuneACCESS table in a form limited to in-frame rearrangements. Some clones are lacking; in checked studies, under half of them reflect an unresolved V gene, and why the rest are absent is not known. In this sample the table shows 110,000 or so clones, 88% of which occur a single time. About 4% of the sample goes to the ten largest clones. The specimen comprised peripheral blood, sampled 28 days after the second AZD1222 dose. The receptors derive from an adult who received the AZD1222 COVID-19 vaccine.

V and J are TRBV9 and TRBJ1-3, with D unclear. CDR1 is SGDLS, CDR2 YYNGEE, per germline. The germline V and J ends were trimmed by 2 bases and 0 bases, with 12 bases remaining between them. The CDR3 sequence is 16 residues long. CDR3 nucleotides: TGTGCCAGCAGCGTTAGTGGGGTCAGCTCTGGAAACACCATATATTTT. It translates to CASSVSGVSSGNTIYF.

The chain employs TRBV5-1 and TRBJ2-1, with 13 bases lining up with TRBD2. The CDR3 is made up of 19 amino acids. V was clipped by 0 bases and J by 0 bases; unmatched bases: 6. Germline V gene data show CDR1 as SGHRS and CDR2 as YFSETQ. The CDR3 loop reads CASSLGLAGGLLSYNEQFF. CDR3 in DNA: TGCGCCAGCAGCTTGGGACTAGCGGGGGGCCTTCTCTCCTACAATGAGCAGTTCTTC.

The CDR3 protein is CASSYRFNQPQHF. The CDR3 DNA sequence: TGTGCCAGCAGTTACAGGTTCAATCAGCCCCAGCATTTT. This chain links TRBV6-5 with TRBJ1-5, with D uncertain. The CDR3 contains 13 residues. V lost 2 bases to trimming and J lost 3 bases, with 5 bases between them. Germline V CDR1 and CDR2: MNHEY, SVGAGI.

The chain combines TRBV6-2 or TRBV6-3 with TRBJ2-2; weak D call: TRBD2 (5 bases). The germline V gene encodes CDR1 MNHEY and CDR2 SVGEGT. This CDR3 spans 14 amino acids. V was shortened by 7 bases and J by 6 bases, with 15 bases between the two germline ends. The CDR3 coding sequence is TGTGCCAGCACCCCTAGCTCCGTTCCCGGGGAGCTGTTTTTT. It encodes CASTPSSVPGELFF.

The CDR3 DNA reads as TGTGCCAGCAGCTTGATGACATCTGCGGCAGATACGCAGTATTTT. Translated: CASSLMTSAADTQYF. The chain couples TRBV7-3 to TRBJ2-3; D unresolved. V dropped 3 bases and J dropped 4 bases, with 14 bases sitting between them. The germline V gene has CDR1 SGHTA and CDR2 FQGTGA. The CDR3 contains 15 residues.

The V call is TRBV18, the J call TRBJ2-1, with TRBD2 identical over 11 bases. Germline assignment: CDR1 KGHSH and CDR2 LQKENI. CDR3 size: 16 residues. Trimming removed 3 bases from V and 5 bases from J; junction bases left unmatched: 6. The CDR3 protein is CASSPPGLAANNEQFF. CDR3 DNA sequence: TGTGCCAGCTCACCCCCGGGACTAGCGGCTAACAATGAGCAGTTCTTC.

The chain uses TRBV6-1 and TRBJ2-7; 9 bases fit TRBD2. Germline V gene lookup returns CDR1 MNHNS and CDR2 SASEGT. The trim removed 2 bases at V and 4 bases at J, leaving 9 bases unmatched. The CDR3 sequence is 16 residues long. In DNA, the CDR3 is TGTGCCAGCAGTGAATGGGCGGGAGGGCCATTGTACGAGCAGTACTTC. Encoded protein: CASSEWAGGPLYEQYF.

V is TRBV9 and J is TRBJ2-1; 9 bases map to TRBD2. V lost 4 bases and J lost 1; bases outside the gene matches: 12. Per germline, CDR1 SGDLS and CDR2 YYNGEE. The length of the CDR3 is 18 residues. DNA of the CDR3: TGTGCCAGCAGCCCACTCGCGGGAGGGCCGCAGTCCTACAATGAGCAGTTCTTC. Its translation is CASSPLAGGPQSYNEQFF.

The rearrangement joins TRBV7-2 to TRBJ2-5; D ambiguous. Deletions cut 5 bases from V and 1 base from J, with 11 bases between. Germline V gene lookup returns CDR1 SGHTA and CDR2 FQGNSA. There are 14 residues in the CDR3. The CDR3 is CASSPSVSQETQYF. Here the CDR3 DNA reads TGTGCCAGCAGCCCCAGTGTGAGCCAAGAGACCCAGTACTTC.

The chain recombines TRBV2 with TRBJ1-2; tentative D call: TRBD1 (5 bases). V lost 4 bases, J lost 8 bases, and 8 bases lay in between. Germline CDR1 SNHLY, CDR2 FYNNEI. The CDR3 contains 11 residues. In nucleotides, the CDR3 is TGTGCCAGCAGTGGAAGGGGCGGCTACACCTTC. Translated, it gives CASSGRGGYTF.

This rearrangement joins TRBV6-2 or TRBV6-3 to TRBJ2-5; 8 bases line up with TRBD1. The CDR3 runs to 15 residues. V shed 2 bases and J 5 bases; nucleotides not matched to a gene: 7. Germline V gives CDR1 MNHEY, CDR2 SVGEGT. The CDR3 loop is CASSYPAGGRETQYF. The CDR3 nucleotides are TGTGCCAGCAGTTACCCGGCAGGGGGCCGTGAGACCCAGTACTTC.

The V gene is TRBV7-3, the J gene TRBJ1-1, with D uncertain. CDR1 is SGHTA and CDR2 is FQGTGA in the germline V gene. This CDR3 comprises 14 residues. V was shortened by 2 bases and J by 1 base, with 8 bases between the two germline ends. The CDR3 nucleotides are TGTGCCAGCAGCTTACAAGGCTGGAACACTGAAGCTTTCTTT. This gives the protein CASSLQGWNTEAFF. Complete variable domain (other parts from reference TRBV7-3 and TRBJ1-1): GAGVSQTPSNKVTEKGKYVELRCDPISGHTALYWYRQSLGQGPEFLIYFQGTGAADDSGLPNDRFFAVRPEGSVSTLKIQRTERGDSAVYLCASSLQGWNTEAFFGQGTRLTVV.

The V gene is TRBV5-1, the J gene TRBJ1-6; the match to TRBD1 covers 11 bases. V lost 4 bases to trimming and J lost 10 bases; unmatched junction nucleotides: 4. Looked up from germline, CDR1 is SGHRS and CDR2 is YFSETQ. There are 14 residues in the CDR3. The chain's CDR3 is CASSRGQGVSPLHF. DNA for the CDR3: TGCGCCAGCAGCCGGGGACAGGGGGTCTCACCCCTCCACTTT.

This chain joins TRBV28 and TRBJ1-5; the D is unclear. This CDR3 has 14 residues. V dropped 1 base and J dropped 4 bases, with 8 bases sitting between them. Germline values: CDR1 MDHEN, CDR2 SYDVKM. The CDR3 bases are TGTGCCAGCAGTTTATTGAGAAGAAATCAGCCCCAGCATTTT. Protein: CASSLLRRNQPQHF.

This chain joins TRBV5-8 and TRBJ2-1, with 7 bases matching TRBD2. Germline CDR1 is SGHTS and CDR2 is YDEGEE. This CDR3 is 15 amino acids long. The J segment lost 0 bases and the V segment lost 6 bases, leaving 6 bases of the junction unmatched. CDR3 loop: CASTKRESSYNEQFF. DNA for the CDR3: TGTGCCAGCACCAAGCGGGAAAGCTCCTACAATGAGCAGTTCTTC.